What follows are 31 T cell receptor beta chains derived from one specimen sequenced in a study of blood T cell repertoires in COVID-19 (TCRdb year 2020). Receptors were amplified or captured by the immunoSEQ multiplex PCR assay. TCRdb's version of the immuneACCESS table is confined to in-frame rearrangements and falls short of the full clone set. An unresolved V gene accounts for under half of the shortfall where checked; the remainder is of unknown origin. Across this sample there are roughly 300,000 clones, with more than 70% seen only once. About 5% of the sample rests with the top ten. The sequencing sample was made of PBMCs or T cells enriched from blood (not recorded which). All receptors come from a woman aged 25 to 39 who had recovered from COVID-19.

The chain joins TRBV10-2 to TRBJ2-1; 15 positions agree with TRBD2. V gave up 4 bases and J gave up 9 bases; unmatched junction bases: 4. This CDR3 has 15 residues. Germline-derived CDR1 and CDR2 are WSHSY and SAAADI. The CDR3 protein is CASSVAGLAGGEQFF. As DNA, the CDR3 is TGCGCCAGCAGTGTAGCGGGACTAGCGGGGGGTGAGCAGTTCTTC.

The CDR3 sequence is CATSLTHGTANNEQFF. The DNA of the CDR3 is TGTGCCACCAGTCTAACTCATGGGACAGCAAACAATGAGCAGTTCTTC. This chain links TRBV15 with TRBJ2-1; 7 positions match TRBD1. Germline V CDR1 and CDR2: LNHNV, YYDKDF (reference sequence). J lost 5 bases, V lost 6 bases, and 13 bases had no gene match. This CDR3 has 16 residues.

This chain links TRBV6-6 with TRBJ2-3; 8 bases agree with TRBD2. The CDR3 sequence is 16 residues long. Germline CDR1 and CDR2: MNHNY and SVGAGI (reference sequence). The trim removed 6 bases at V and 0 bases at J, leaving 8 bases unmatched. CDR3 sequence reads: CASRSSLAGSTDTQYF. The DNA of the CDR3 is TGTGCCAGCAGATCCTCTTTAGCGGGGAGCACAGATACGCAGTATTTT.

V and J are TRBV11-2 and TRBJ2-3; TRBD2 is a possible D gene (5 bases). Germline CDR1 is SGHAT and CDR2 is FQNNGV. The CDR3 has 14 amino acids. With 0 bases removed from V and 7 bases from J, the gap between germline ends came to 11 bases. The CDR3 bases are TGTGCCAGCAGCTTAGACCACTACGGGAATACGCAGTATTTT. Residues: CASSLDHYGNTQYF.

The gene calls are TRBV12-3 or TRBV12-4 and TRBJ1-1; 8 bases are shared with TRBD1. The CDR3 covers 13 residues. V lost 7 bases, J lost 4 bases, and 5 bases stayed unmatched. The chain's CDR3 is CASTIQGATEAFF. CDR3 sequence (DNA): TGTGCCAGCACCATCCAGGGGGCCACTGAAGCTTTCTTT.

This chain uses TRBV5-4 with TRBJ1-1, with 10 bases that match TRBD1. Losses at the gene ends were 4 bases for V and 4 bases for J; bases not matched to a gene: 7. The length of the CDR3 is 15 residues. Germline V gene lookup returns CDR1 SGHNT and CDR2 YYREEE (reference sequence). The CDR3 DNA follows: TGTGCCAGCAGCACAAGGGACAGGGGAGTCACTGAAGCTTTCTTT. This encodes CASSTRDRGVTEAFF. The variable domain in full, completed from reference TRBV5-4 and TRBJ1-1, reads ETGVTQSPTHLIKTRGQQVTLRCSSQSGHNTVSWYQQALGQGPQFIFQYYREEENGRGNFPPRFSGLQFPNYSSELNVNALELDDSALYLCASSTRDRGVTEAFFGQGTRLTVV.

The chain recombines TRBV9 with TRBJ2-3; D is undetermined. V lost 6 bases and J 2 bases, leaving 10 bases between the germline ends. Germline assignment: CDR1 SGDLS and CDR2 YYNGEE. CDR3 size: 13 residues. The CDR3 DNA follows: TGTGCCAGCACCGGTGATCCCACAGATACGCAGTATTTT. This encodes CASTGDPTDTQYF. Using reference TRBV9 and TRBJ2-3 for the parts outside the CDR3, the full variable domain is DSGVTQTPKHLITATGQRVTLRCSPRSGDLSVYWYQQSLDQGLQFLIQYYNGEERAKGNILERFSAQQFPDLHSELNLSSLELGDSALYFCASTGDPTDTQYFGPGTRLTVL.

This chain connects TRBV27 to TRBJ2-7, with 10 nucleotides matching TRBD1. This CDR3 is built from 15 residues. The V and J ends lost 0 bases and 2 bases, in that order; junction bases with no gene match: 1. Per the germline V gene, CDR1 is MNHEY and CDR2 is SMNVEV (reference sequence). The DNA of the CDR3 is TGTGCCAGCAGTTTATCAGGGACAGGGGCCTACGAGCAGTACTTC. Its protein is CASSLSGTGAYEQYF.

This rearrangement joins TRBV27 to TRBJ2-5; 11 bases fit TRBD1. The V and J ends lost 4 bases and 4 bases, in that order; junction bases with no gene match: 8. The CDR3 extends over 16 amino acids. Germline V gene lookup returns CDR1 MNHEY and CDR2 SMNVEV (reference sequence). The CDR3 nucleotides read TGTGCCAGCAGTTATGCCGGGACAGGGGGACTAGAGACCCAGTACTTC. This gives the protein CASSYAGTGGLETQYF.

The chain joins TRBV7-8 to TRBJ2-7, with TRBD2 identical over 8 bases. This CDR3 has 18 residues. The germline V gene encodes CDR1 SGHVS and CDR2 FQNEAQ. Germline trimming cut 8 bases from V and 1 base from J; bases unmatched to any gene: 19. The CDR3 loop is CASYSLTPSRGESYEQYF. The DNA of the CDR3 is TGTGCCAGCTACAGCTTAACTCCCTCGCGGGGGGAATCCTACGAGCAGTACTTC.

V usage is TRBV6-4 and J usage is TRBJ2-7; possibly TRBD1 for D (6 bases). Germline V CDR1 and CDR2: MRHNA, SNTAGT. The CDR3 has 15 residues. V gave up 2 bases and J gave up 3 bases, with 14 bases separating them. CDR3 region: CASSDPQGEDYEQYF. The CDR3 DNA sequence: TGTGCCAGCAGTGACCCACAGGGTGAGGACTACGAGCAGTACTTC.

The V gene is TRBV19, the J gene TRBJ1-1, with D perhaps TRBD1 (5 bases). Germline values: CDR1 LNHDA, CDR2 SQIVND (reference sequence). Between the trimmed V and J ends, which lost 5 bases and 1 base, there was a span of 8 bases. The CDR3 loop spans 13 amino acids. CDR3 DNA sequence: TGTGCCAGTAGTGTGGGGGGGAACACTGAAGCTTTCTTT. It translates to CASSVGGNTEAFF.

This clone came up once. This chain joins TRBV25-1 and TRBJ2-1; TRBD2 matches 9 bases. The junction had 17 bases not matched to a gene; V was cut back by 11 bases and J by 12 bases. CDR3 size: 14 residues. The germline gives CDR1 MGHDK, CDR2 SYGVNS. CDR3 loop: CAQERGALSFGQFF. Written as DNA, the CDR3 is TGTGCCCAAGAGCGGGGGGCCCTGTCATTCGGGCAGTTCTTC.

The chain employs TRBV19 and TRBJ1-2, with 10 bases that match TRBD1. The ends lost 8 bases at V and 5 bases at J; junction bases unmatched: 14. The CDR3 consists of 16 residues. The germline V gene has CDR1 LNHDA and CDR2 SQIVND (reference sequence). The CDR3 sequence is CASRRDRGYRRYGYTF. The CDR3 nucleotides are TGTGCCAGTCGCCGGGACAGGGGCTATAGGCGGTATGGCTACACCTTC.

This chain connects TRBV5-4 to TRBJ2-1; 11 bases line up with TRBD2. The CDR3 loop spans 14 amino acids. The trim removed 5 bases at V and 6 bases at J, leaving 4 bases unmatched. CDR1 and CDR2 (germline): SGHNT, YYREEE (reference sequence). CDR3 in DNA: TGTGCCAGCAGTAGTAGCGGGGGGGCCAATGAGCAGTTCTTC. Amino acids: CASSSSGGANEQFF.

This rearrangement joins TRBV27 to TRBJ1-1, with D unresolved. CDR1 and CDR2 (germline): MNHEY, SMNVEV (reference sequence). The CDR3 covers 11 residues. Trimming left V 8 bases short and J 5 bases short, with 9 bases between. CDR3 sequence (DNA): TGTGCCAGCCTAACGCGGACTGAAGCTTTCTTT. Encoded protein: CASLTRTEAFF.

For the CDR3, the DNA is TGTGCTAGTGGTTTGTCTAGTCAGCCCCAGCATTTT. This codes for CASGLSSQPQHF. This chain uses TRBV12-5 with TRBJ1-5; D is uncertain. Germline-derived CDR1 and CDR2 are LGHNT and FRNRAP. V lost 2 bases to trimming and J lost 6 bases, with 5 bases between them. This CDR3 spans 12 amino acids.

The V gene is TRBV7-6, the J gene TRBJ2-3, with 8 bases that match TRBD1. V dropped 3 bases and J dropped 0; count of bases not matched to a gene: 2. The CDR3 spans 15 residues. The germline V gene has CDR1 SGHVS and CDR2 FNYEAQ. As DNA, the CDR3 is TGTGCCAGCAGCTTTACAGGGGGAAGCACAGATACGCAGTATTTT. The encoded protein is CASSFTGGSTDTQYF.

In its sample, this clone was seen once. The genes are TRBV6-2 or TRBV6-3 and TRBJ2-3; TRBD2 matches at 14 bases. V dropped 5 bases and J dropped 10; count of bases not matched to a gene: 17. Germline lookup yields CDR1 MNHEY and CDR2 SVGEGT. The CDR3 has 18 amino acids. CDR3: CASSPRGLAGVQKLSQYF. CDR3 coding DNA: TGTGCCAGCAGTCCCCGGGGACTAGCGGGGGTTCAGAAACTTTCGCAGTATTTT.

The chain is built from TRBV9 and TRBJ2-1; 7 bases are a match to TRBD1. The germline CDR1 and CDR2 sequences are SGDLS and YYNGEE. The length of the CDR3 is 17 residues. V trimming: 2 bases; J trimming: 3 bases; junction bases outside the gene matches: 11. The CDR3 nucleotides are TGTGCCAGCAGCGTCCCTGGTGAGACAGGGAACTACAATGAGCAGTTCTTC. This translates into CASSVPGETGNYNEQFF.

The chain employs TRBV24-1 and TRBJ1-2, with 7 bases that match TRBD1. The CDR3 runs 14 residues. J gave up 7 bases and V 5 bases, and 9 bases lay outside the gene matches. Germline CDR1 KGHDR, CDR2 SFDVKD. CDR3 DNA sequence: TGTGCCACCAGTGCCGACCGGGACAGTGGTGGCTACACCTTC. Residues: CATSADRDSGGYTF.

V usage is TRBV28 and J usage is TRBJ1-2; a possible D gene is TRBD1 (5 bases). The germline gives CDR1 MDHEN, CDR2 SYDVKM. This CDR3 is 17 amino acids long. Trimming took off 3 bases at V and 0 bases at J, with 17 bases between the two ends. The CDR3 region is CASSLLGGAPTNYGYTF. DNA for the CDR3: TGTGCCAGCAGTTTGTTAGGAGGGGCGCCTACTAACTATGGCTACACCTTC.

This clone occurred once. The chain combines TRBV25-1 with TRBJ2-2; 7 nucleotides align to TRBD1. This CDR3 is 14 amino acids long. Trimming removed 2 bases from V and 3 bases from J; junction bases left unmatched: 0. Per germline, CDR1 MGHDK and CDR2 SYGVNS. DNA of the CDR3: TGTGCCAGCAGTGAACAGGGGGACACCGGGGAGCTGTTTTTT. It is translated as CASSEQGDTGELFF.

The CDR3 loop is CASSSGQGQTNEKLFF. Here the CDR3 DNA reads TGTGCCAGCAGCTCGGGACAGGGGCAGACTAATGAAAAACTGTTTTTT. The chain has TRBV11-2 and TRBJ1-4; 10 bases align to TRBD1. With 4 bases clipped from V and 2 bases from J, the junction kept 4 bases outside the gene matches. Germline CDR1 is SGHAT and CDR2 is FQNNGV. The length of the CDR3 is 16 residues.

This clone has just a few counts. The CDR3 DNA sequence: TGTGCCAGCAGCCCCGGGGGCTCTGGAAACACCATATATTTT. The encoded protein is CASSPGGSGNTIYF. This chain connects TRBV7-9 to TRBJ1-3; a possible D gene is TRBD1 (5 bases). Germline CDR1 SEHNR, CDR2 FQNEAQ (reference sequence). Deletions cut 5 bases from V and 0 bases from J, with 8 bases between. The CDR3 is 14 amino acids.

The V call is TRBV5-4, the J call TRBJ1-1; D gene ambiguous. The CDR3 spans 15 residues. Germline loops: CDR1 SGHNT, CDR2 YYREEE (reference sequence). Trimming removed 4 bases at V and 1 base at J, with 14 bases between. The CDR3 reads CASSRLTGSNTEAFF. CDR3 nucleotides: TGTGCCAGCAGCCGTTTGACGGGATCGAACACTGAAGCTTTCTTT.

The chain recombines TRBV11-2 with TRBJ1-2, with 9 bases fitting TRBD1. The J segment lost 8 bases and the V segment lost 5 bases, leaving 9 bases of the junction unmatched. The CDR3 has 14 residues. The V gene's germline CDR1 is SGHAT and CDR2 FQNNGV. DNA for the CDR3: TGTGCCAGCAGCCCAATTAACGGACAGGGGGGCTACACCTTC. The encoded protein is CASSPINGQGGYTF.

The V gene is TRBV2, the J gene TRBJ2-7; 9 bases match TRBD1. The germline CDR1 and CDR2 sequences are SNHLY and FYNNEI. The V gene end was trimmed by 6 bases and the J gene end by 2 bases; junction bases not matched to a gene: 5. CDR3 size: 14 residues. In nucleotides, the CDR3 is TGTGCCAGCAGAGGACAGGGGACGGCCTACGAGCAGTACTTC. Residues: CASRGQGTAYEQYF.

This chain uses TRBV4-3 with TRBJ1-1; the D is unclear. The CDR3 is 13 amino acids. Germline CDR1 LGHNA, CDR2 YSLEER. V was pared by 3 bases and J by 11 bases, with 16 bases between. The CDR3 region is CASSQTGPSGAFF. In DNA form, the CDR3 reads TGCGCCAGCAGCCAGACCGGGCCTTCGGGGGCTTTCTTT.

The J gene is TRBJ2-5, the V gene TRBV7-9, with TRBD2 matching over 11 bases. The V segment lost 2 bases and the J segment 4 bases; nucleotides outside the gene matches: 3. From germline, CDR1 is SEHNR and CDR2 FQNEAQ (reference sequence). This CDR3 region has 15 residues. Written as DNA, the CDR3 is TGTGCCAGCAGCTTACTAGCGGGGGGAGGAGAGACCCAGTACTTC. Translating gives CASSLLAGGGETQYF.

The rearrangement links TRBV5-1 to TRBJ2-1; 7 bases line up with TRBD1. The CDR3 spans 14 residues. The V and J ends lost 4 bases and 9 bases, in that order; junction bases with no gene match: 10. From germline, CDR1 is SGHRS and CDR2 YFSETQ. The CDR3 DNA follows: TGCGCCAGCAGCATTCTCCTTCAGGGGGTTGAGCAGTTCTTC. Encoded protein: CASSILLQGVEQFF.